The source of this TCR beta chain is a study of blood T cells in healthy people across ages. Regarding the study as a whole: TCR beta diversity correlated strongly with naive T cell percentage.

Trimming removed 7 bases at V and 5 bases at J, with 14 bases between. In germline, CDR1 is SGHAT, CDR2 FQDESV (reference sequence). The CDR3 runs to 13 residues. Then a second PCR, running roughly 7 to 12 cycles, was carried out with a sample-barcoded 5' primer and a J-beta primer mix. TCRdb reprocessed the 5' RACE reads via MiXCR and lists one record per CDR3 protein. The sample lists roughly 1.5 million distinct CDR3 sequences, around 40% occurring once. Russia was home to the donors, healthy Caucasian individuals aged roughly 6 to 100. A minimum of 6 million PBMCs was isolated per sample. To note about this clonotype: The target antigen is unknown. This may come from a read error, since a much larger clone is one base off.

The source of this sequence is a woman aged 18 to 35 in good health. This sequence joins TRBV11-1 and TRBJ2-5, with D maybe TRBD2 (6 bases). The sequenced sample was blood. The CDR3 DNA reads as TGTGCCAGCACCCTGGAGGGCGAGGAGACCCAGTACTTC. Translating it yields CASTLEGEETQYF.